These 23 T cell receptor beta chains originate from one sample sequenced in a study of early T cells in non-severe SARS-CoV-2 infection. Using its own MiXCR run on the 5' RACE reads, TCRdb lists one record per CDR3 protein. The table includes fewer than 30,000 distinct CDR3 sequences, 5.3% detected once. Specimen: whole blood. The receptors here all came from an adult who was a healthcare worker with PCR-confirmed SARS-CoV-2 infection or an uninfected control (not recorded which).

This clonotype is categorized as medium-sized. This rearrangement joins TRBV7-7 to TRBJ2-7; no definite D call. V lost 0 bases, J lost 5 bases, and 8 bases lay in between. Germline loops: CDR1 SSHAT, CDR2 FNYEAQ (reference sequence). CDR3 length: 13 amino acids. The CDR3 loop is CASSLAWADEQYF. The CDR3 region has the DNA TGTGCCAGCAGCTTAGCCTGGGCGGACGAGCAGTACTTC.

This clonotype showed up many times. The chain recombines TRBV19 with TRBJ2-5; no definite D call. This CDR3 has 13 residues. Germline CDR1 LNHDA, CDR2 SQIVND (reference sequence). Trimming shortened V by 5 bases and J by 1 base, and 8 bases separated the two germline ends. The CDR3 sequence: CASSEVAQETQYF. In DNA, the CDR3 is TGTGCCAGTAGTGAGGTGGCCCAAGAGACCCAGTACTTC.

This clonotype showed up just a few times. This sequence joins TRBV12-3 or TRBV12-4 and TRBJ2-3; 7 bases align to TRBD1. V shed 4 bases, J shed 3 bases, and the junction held 4 bases outside the gene matches. This CDR3 region has 14 residues. This CDR3 is CASSYRGRTDTQYF. The CDR3 nucleotides are TGTGCCAGCAGTTACAGGGGTCGGACAGATACGCAGTATTTT.

This clonotype came up many times. This sequence joins TRBV29-1 and TRBJ2-7; TRBD1 matches 11 bases. The CDR3 is 22 amino acids. Germline V lookup: CDR1 SQVTM, CDR2 ANQGSEA. V was pared by 3 bases and J by 4 bases, with 29 bases of the junction left unmatched. The CDR3: CSVEFPFVGEEGTGGPRYEQYF. CDR3 nucleotides: TGCAGCGTTGAGTTCCCTTTCGTCGGTGAAGAGGGGACAGGGGGTCCCCGGTACGAGCAGTACTTC.

V gene TRBV28 combines with J gene TRBJ2-1; TRBD2 agrees at 10 bases. Trimming removed 2 bases from V and 10 bases from J; junction bases left unmatched: 11. The V gene's germline CDR1 is MDHEN and CDR2 SYDVKM. The CDR3 contains 16 residues. The CDR3 sequence is CASSLAGLAGDSEQFF. The CDR3 nucleotides are TGTGCCAGCAGTTTAGCGGGGCTAGCGGGAGATAGCGAGCAGTTCTTC. Full variable domain (missing parts from reference TRBV28 and TRBJ2-1): DVKVTQSSRYLVKRTGEKVFLECVQDMDHENMFWYRQDPGLGLRLIYFSYDVKMKEKGDIPEGYSVSREKKERFSLILESASTNQTSMYLCASSLAGLAGDSEQFFGPGTRLTVL.

By sample share, this clonotype is medium-sized. The V and J genes are TRBV20-1 and TRBJ1-5; D not resolved. Trimming shortened V by 3 bases and J by 0 bases, and 12 bases separated the two germline ends. Germline V lookup: CDR1 DFQATT, CDR2 SNEGSKA (reference sequence). The CDR3 consists of 15 residues. The CDR3 region has the DNA TGCAGTGCTAGTGGTCAGGAGTATAGCAATCAGCCCCAGCATTTT. Translation gives CSASGQEYSNQPQHF.

Ten or more counts support this clonotype. This sequence joins TRBV7-9 and TRBJ2-2; D is unresolved. V lost 1 base to trimming and J lost 8 bases, with 8 bases between them. Looked up from germline, CDR1 is SEHNR and CDR2 is FQNEAQ (reference sequence). CDR3 length: 13 amino acids. CDR3 coding DNA: TGTGCCAGCAGCTTAGTTTCAACGGGGGAGCTGTTTTTT. Residues: CASSLVSTGELFF.

The sample holds many counts of this clonotype. V usage is TRBV5-6 and J usage is TRBJ2-2, with TRBD1 matching over 7 bases. The J segment lost 5 bases and the V segment lost 1 base, leaving 5 bases of the junction unmatched. CDR1 is SGHDT, CDR2 YYEEEE, per germline. The CDR3 totals 15 residues. The DNA for the CDR3 is TGTGCCAGCAGCTTGAGGGGGCGCTGGACCGGGGAGCTGTTTTTT. It yields the protein CASSLRGRWTGELFF. Together with reference TRBV5-6 and TRBJ2-2, the CDR3 gives the full variable domain: DAGVTQSPTHLIKTRGQQVTLRCSPKSGHDTVSWYQQALGQGPQFIFQYYEEEERQRGNFPDRFSGHQFPNYSSELNVNALLLGDSALYLCASSLRGRWTGELFFGEGSRLTVL.

At least ten counts were recorded for this clonotype. V gene TRBV6-2 or TRBV6-3 combines with J gene TRBJ2-7; 9 bases map to TRBD1. J lost 4 bases, V lost 7 bases, and 17 bases had no gene match. The CDR3 totals 17 residues. Germline loops: CDR1 MNHEY, CDR2 SVGEGT. The CDR3 DNA follows: TGTGCCAGCACCCTCACACCCCTTGGACAGGGGAAGTACGAGCAGTACTTC. Amino acid sequence: CASTLTPLGQGKYEQYF.

This clonotype has a count of ten or more. V gene TRBV7-2 combines with J gene TRBJ2-3; D is perhaps TRBD1 (5 bases). Germline V CDR1 and CDR2: SGHTA, FQGNSA. Between the trimmed V and J ends, which lost 5 bases and 3 bases, there was a span of 18 bases. The CDR3 has 16 residues. The CDR3 spells CASSRARQGGTDTQYF. CDR3 bases: TGTGCCAGCAGCCGGGCGAGGCAGGGCGGAACAGATACGCAGTATTTT.

This clonotype was picked up many times. The V call is TRBV28, the J call TRBJ2-1; 9 nucleotides agree with TRBD2. The germline CDR1 and CDR2 sequences are MDHEN and SYDVKM. V trimming: 6 bases; J trimming: 4 bases; junction bases outside the gene matches: 4. The CDR3 contains 14 residues. CDR3 residues: CASRAGGIYNEQFF. The DNA for the CDR3 is TGTGCCAGCAGGGCGGGAGGGATTTACAATGAGCAGTTCTTC.

This clonotype was seen a handful of times. This rearrangement joins TRBV18 to TRBJ1-1; D unclear. Germline-derived CDR1 and CDR2 are KGHSH and LQKENI. V lost 0 bases and J lost 7, with 15 bases in between. The CDR3 runs 15 residues. The CDR3 bases are TGTGCCAGCTCACCACCGGGCAAGGGTTTGGGTGAAGCTTTCTTT. Protein product: CASSPPGKGLGEAFF.

This clonotype was seen only a few times. The chain employs TRBV20-1 and TRBJ1-2; D may be TRBD1 (5 bases). The CDR3 covers 12 residues. Germline V lookup: CDR1 DFQATT, CDR2 SNEGSKA (reference sequence). With 6 bases removed from V and 8 bases from J, the gap between germline ends came to 16 bases. The CDR3 nucleotides read TGCAGTGCCCAGGGCCCATGGGAAGGCTACACCTTC. Its protein is CSAQGPWEGYTF.

The J gene is TRBJ2-2, the V gene TRBV19, with TRBD1 matching over 9 bases. V lost 5 bases and J lost 0; bases outside the gene matches: 1. Germline values: CDR1 LNHDA, CDR2 SQIVND (reference sequence). The CDR3 runs 15 residues. The CDR3 here is CASSRQGANTGELFF. The CDR3 region has the DNA TGTGCCAGTAGTCGACAGGGGGCGAACACCGGGGAGCTGTTTTTT.

The table lists this clonotype with many counts. The chain recombines TRBV7-9 with TRBJ1-2; 10 positions match TRBD1. V lost 5 bases and J lost 6; bases outside the gene matches: 6. The CDR3 has 14 amino acids. Germline V CDR1 and CDR2: SEHNR, FQNEAQ (reference sequence). The CDR3 nucleotides are TGTGCCAGCAGCCTGGGACAGGGGCAGGATGGCTACACCTTC. Protein product: CASSLGQGQDGYTF.

CDR3 in amino acids: CATSDLPGQGTTGELFF. CDR3 DNA sequence: TGTGCCACCAGTGATTTGCCGGGACAGGGGACCACCGGGGAGCTGTTTTTT. The chain uses TRBV24-1 and TRBJ2-2, with 10 positions matching TRBD1. The CDR3 contains 17 residues. The V gene end was trimmed by 0 bases and the J gene end by 4 bases; junction bases not matched to a gene: 4. Germline V gene lookup returns CDR1 KGHDR and CDR2 SFDVKD.

The chain recombines TRBV6-5 with TRBJ2-4; 13 bases line up with TRBD2. From germline, CDR1 is MNHEY and CDR2 SVGAGI. V shed 0 bases, J shed 7 bases, and the junction held 3 bases outside the gene matches. This CDR3 comprises 16 residues. DNA of the CDR3: TGTGCCAGCAGTTACTCGGGACTAGCGGGGACGAACATTCAGTACTTC. Encoded protein: CASSYSGLAGTNIQYF.

This clonotype was recorded at least ten times. V and J are TRBV28 and TRBJ2-3; 9 nucleotides line up with TRBD1. CDR1 and CDR2 from the germline V gene are MDHEN and SYDVKM. V was clipped by 3 bases and J by 4 bases; unmatched bases: 8. The CDR3 consists of 16 residues. The CDR3 here is CASSLISGTGSDTQYF. Here the CDR3 DNA reads TGTGCCAGCAGTTTGATCTCAGGGACAGGGTCAGATACGCAGTATTTT. Looking up the rest from reference TRBV28 and TRBJ2-3 gives the full variable domain: DVKVTQSSRYLVKRTGEKVFLECVQDMDHENMFWYRQDPGLGLRLIYFSYDVKMKEKGDIPEGYSVSREKKERFSLILESASTNQTSMYLCASSLISGTGSDTQYFGPGTRLTVL.

This chain uses TRBV4-1 with TRBJ1-5, with a possible D match to TRBD1 (5 bases). Germline CDR1 is MGHRA and CDR2 is YSYEKL. The CDR3 length is 16 residues. V dropped 4 bases and J dropped 6 bases, with 19 bases sitting between them. The CDR3: CASSRDPWVPLQPQHF. CDR3 DNA sequence: TGCGCCAGCAGCCGGGACCCGTGGGTCCCTCTTCAGCCCCAGCATTTT.

In its sample, this clonotype was seen many times. This sequence joins TRBV20-1 and TRBJ2-1; weak D call: TRBD1 (6 bases). Looked up from germline, CDR1 is DFQATT and CDR2 is SNEGSKA (reference sequence). The CDR3 has 15 amino acids. V lost 5 bases and J 0 bases, leaving 14 bases between the germline ends. CDR3 sequence reads: CSASNRESSYNEQFF. CDR3 in DNA: TGCAGTGCTTCAAACAGGGAAAGCTCCTACAATGAGCAGTTCTTC.

At least ten counts were recorded for this clonotype. V is TRBV6-2 or TRBV6-3 and J is TRBJ1-1; no reliable D call. Trimming removed 2 bases at V and 5 bases at J, with 12 bases between. Germline CDR1 reads MNHEY; CDR2 reads SVGEGT. The CDR3 contains 14 residues. The CDR3 loop is CASSYQPGATEAFF. In nucleotides, the CDR3 is TGTGCCAGCAGTTACCAGCCTGGAGCGACTGAAGCTTTCTTT.

Many counts were recorded for this clonotype. V is TRBV6-6 and J is TRBJ2-2; 7 nucleotides agree with TRBD1. Germline loops: CDR1 MNHNY, CDR2 SVGAGI (reference sequence). The CDR3 has 18 residues. The ends lost 2 bases at V and 1 base at J; junction bases unmatched: 10. The DNA for the CDR3 is TGTGCCAGCAGTTACGAGACAGGGCACTGGTTGAACACCGGGGAGCTGTTTTTT. Its protein product is CASSYETGHWLNTGELFF.

This clonotype was recorded many times. V is TRBV6-5 and J is TRBJ2-7; 9 bases agree with TRBD1. V trimming: 5 bases; J trimming: 1 base; junction bases outside the gene matches: 6. In germline, CDR1 is MNHEY, CDR2 SVGAGI. The CDR3 spans 15 residues. CDR3 loop: CASSRRDRASYEQYF. For the CDR3, the DNA is TGTGCCAGCAGTCGCCGGGACAGGGCATCCTACGAGCAGTACTTC.